This T cell receptor (beta chain) appears in the sequencing data of a study of monozygotic twins with inflammatory bowel disease. The study, taken as a whole, reports: Support was absent for any single strong signal or clonotype linked to IBD. Background noise in patient repertoires may stem from differing immunosuppressive treatments. Healthy twins shared more clonotypes with others than IBD patients, most markedly active ones.

For each CDR3 protein, TCRdb gives one entry from its re-call of the 5' RACE reads, without DNA. This sample's clone table lists around 400,000 distinct CDR3 sequences. With regard to this clonotype: Its antigen is unidentified.

Sequencing was performed on blood. The sequence derives from a human donor with ulcerative colitis or Crohn's disease, or a healthy co-twin of an affected twin (not recorded which).

The CDR3 loop reads CASSQGGDRNTEAFF. V gene TRBV3-1 combines with J gene TRBJ1-1; TCRdb's assignment of TRBD1 cannot be checked, as there is no DNA. CDR1 is LGHDT and CDR2 is YNNKEL in the germline V gene (reference sequence). The CDR3 extends over 15 amino acids.